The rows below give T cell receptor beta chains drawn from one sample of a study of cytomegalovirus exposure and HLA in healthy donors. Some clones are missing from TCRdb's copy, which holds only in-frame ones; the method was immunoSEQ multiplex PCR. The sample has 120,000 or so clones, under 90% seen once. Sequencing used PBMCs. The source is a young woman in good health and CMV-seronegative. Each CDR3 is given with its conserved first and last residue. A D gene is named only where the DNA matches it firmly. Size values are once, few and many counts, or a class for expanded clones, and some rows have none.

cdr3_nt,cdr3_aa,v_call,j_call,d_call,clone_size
TGTGCCAGCAGTTTAGGGGGTACCGGGGCCGAGCAGTACTTC,CASSLGGTGAEQYF,TRBV2,TRBJ2-7,NA,once
TGTGCCAGCAGCTCGAGCGACAGGGGTTTCTTGAACACTGAAGCTTTCTTT,CASSSSDRGFLNTEAFF,TRBV9,TRBJ1-1,TRBD1,NA
TGTGCCAGCTCACAATCGACCTGGACAGAGACCTATGGCTACACCTTC,CASSQSTWTETYGYTF,TRBV18,TRBJ1-2,NA,NA
TGTGCCAGCAGCTTTTCCGGGAGTGGGTTTGATGAGCAGTTCTTC,CASSFSGSGFDEQFF,TRBV7-3,TRBJ2-1,NA,NA
TGCGCCAGCAGCTTGACAGCGGAGAGCTCCTACAATGAGCAGTTCTTC,CASSLTAESSYNEQFF,TRBV5-1,TRBJ2-1,NA,NA
TGTGCCAGCAGCACCCTTAGTGGGGGACTTGGGACCCAGTACTTC,CASSTLSGGLGTQYF,TRBV7-9,TRBJ2-5,NA,NA
TGTGCCAGTAGTTCAACAGGGATGGGCAATCAGCCCCAGCATTTT,CASSSTGMGNQPQHF,TRBV19,TRBJ1-5,NA,NA
TGCGCCAGCAGCTTGGGCCGTGGACTAGCTTTCCACTCCTACGAGCAGTACTTC,CASSLGRGLAFHSYEQYF,TRBV5-1,TRBJ2-7,TRBD2,NA
TGTGCCAGCACCGCCCCTGGACTTCTCCAAGAGACCCAGTACTTC,CASTAPGLLQETQYF,TRBV6-1,TRBJ2-5,NA,NA
TGTGCCAGCAGCGGGGCTAGCGGGACCTACGAGCAGTACTTC,CASSGASGTYEQYF,TRBV5-4,TRBJ2-7,TRBD2,NA
TGTGCCAGCAGCTTAGATCACGGGGTTTCTACAGATACGCAGTATTTT,CASSLDHGVSTDTQYF,TRBV11-3,TRBJ2-3,NA,NA
TGTGCCAGCAGTTCGGGGGGTGCCTACAATGAGCAGTTCTTC,CASSSGGAYNEQFF,TRBV28,TRBJ2-1,TRBD2,NA
TGTGCCAGCAGTGACCCCCAGGGGCGCTATCAGCCCCAGCATTTT,CASSDPQGRYQPQHF,TRBV2,TRBJ1-5,NA,NA
TGTGCCATCAGCAGGGGAGCGGGAGGGGAAGAGCAGTACTTC,CAISRGAGGEEQYF,TRBV10-3,TRBJ2-7,TRBD2,NA
TGTGCCAGCAGTTACTTTCCTCCGGGACAGGGCTACGAGCAGTACTTC,CASSYFPPGQGYEQYF,TRBV6-5,TRBJ2-7,TRBD1,NA
TGTGCCAGCTCACCGTACAGGGACAATGAGCAGTTCTTC,CASSPYRDNEQFF,TRBV18,TRBJ2-1,NA,NA
TGTGCCAGCAGCGTAGCGGCAGGGTCCTACAATGAGCAGTTCTTC,CASSVAAGSYNEQFF,TRBV9,TRBJ2-1,NA,NA
TGTGCCAGCACAACCAGGGGGGCCGGTGGAAACACCATATATTTT,CASTTRGAGGNTIYF,TRBV6-6,TRBJ1-3,TRBD1,NA
TGCGCCAGCAGCTTTAACCCAAGAGGGGGTTTCGCTGAAGCTTTCTTT,CASSFNPRGGFAEAFF,TRBV5-1,TRBJ1-1,NA,NA
TGTGCCAGCAGCGCCGGACAGGGAGGCATTCAGTACTTC,CASSAGQGGIQYF,TRBV9,TRBJ2-4,TRBD1,NA
TGCGCCAGCAGCCAAGGTCAGGGGGCCAACTATGGCTACACCTTC,CASSQGQGANYGYTF,TRBV4-1,TRBJ1-2,TRBD1,NA
TGCGCCAGCGGGGGACAGGGGACCTACAATGAGCAGTTCTTC,CASGGQGTYNEQFF,TRBV10-1,TRBJ2-1,TRBD1,NA
TGTGCCAGCAGCTCTGGGGGGAATCAGCCCCAGCATTTT,CASSSGGNQPQHF,TRBV5-5,TRBJ1-5,NA,NA
TGCGCCAGCACCCGGATACCGGGACAGGGGGTTTTCGAGCAGTACTTC,CASTRIPGQGVFEQYF,TRBV5-1,TRBJ2-7,TRBD1,NA
TGCGCCAGCAGCGGGGGACAGGGGACCGAGCAGTACTTC,CASSGGQGTEQYF,TRBV5-1,TRBJ2-7,TRBD1,NA
TGTGCCAGCAGCGACACAGGGGGCGCGGGAAACACCATATATTTT,CASSDTGGAGNTIYF,TRBV9,TRBJ1-3,TRBD1,NA
TGTGCCAGCAGGACAATACAGGGTATGAGCGGGGAGCTGTTTTTT,CASRTIQGMSGELFF,TRBV2,TRBJ2-2,NA,NA
TGTGCCAGCAGTGAAAGTGCAGGGGTTGGCGCCAAAAACATTCAGTACTTC,CASSESAGVGAKNIQYF,TRBV6-1,TRBJ2-4,NA,once
TGTGCCAGCTCGTTTCGGGGCGAGCAGTACTTC,CASSFRGEQYF,TRBV28,TRBJ2-7,NA,NA
TGTGCCAGCAGCTTGCCGGGACTAGAAGAGACCCAGTACTTC,CASSLPGLEETQYF,TRBV5-6,TRBJ2-5,TRBD2,NA
TGTGCCAGCAGTGACGGGGACAGCCAGCCCCAGCATTTT,CASSDGDSQPQHF,TRBV6-4,TRBJ1-5,TRBD1,many
TGTGCCAGCAGTGCACCTAGCGGGGAACGGACAGATACGCAGTATTTT,CASSAPSGERTDTQYF,TRBV28,TRBJ2-3,TRBD2,NA
TGTGCCTGGAGTGTAATCCCCCCCCCAGGGACTGGAGAGACCCAGTACTTC,CAWSVIPPPGTGETQYF,TRBV30,TRBJ2-5,NA,NA
TGCGCCAGCAGTCACAGACAGGTACAAGAGACCCAGTACTTC,CASSHRQVQETQYF,TRBV23-1,TRBJ2-5,NA,NA
TGTGCCAGCAGTAGAACAGGGGTAAGCGAGCAGTACTTC,CASSRTGVSEQYF,TRBV6-5,TRBJ2-7,TRBD1,NA
TGTGCCAGCAGCCCTCCCCCTAGACTAGCGGGAGGTCATGAGCAGTTCTTC,CASSPPPRLAGGHEQFF,TRBV7-9,TRBJ2-1,TRBD2,NA
TGTGCCAGTAGTATTGGGCAGCACTCCTACGAGCAGTACTTC,CASSIGQHSYEQYF,TRBV19,TRBJ2-7,NA,NA
TGTGCCAGCAGCGTAAACAGGGGGCAGGCGAACACTGAAGCTTTCTTT,CASSVNRGQANTEAFF,TRBV7-9,TRBJ1-1,TRBD1,NA